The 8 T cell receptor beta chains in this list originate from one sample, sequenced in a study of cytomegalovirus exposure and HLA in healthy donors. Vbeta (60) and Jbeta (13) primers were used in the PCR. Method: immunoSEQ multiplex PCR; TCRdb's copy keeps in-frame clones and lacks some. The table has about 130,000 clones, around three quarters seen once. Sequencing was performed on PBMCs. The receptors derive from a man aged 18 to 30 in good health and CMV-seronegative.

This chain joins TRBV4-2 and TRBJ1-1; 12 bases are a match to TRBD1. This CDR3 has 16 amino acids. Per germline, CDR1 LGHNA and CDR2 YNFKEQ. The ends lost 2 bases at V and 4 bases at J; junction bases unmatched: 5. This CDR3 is CASSQLGQGASTEAFF. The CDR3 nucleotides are TGTGCCAGCAGCCAATTGGGACAGGGGGCGAGCACTGAAGCTTTCTTT.

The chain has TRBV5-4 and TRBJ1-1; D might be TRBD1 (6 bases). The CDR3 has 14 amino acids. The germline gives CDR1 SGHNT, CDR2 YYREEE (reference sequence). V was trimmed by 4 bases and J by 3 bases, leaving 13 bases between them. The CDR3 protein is CASSLGNRDTEAFF. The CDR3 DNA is TGTGCCAGCAGCCTAGGCAACAGGGACACTGAAGCTTTCTTT.

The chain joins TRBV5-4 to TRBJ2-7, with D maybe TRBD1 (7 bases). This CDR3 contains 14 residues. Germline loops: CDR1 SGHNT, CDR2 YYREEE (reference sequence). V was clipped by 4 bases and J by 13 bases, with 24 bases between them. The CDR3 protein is CASSPGGINSPFYF. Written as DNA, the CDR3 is TGTGCCAGCAGCCCAGGGGGGATAAACAGTCCGTTCTACTTC.

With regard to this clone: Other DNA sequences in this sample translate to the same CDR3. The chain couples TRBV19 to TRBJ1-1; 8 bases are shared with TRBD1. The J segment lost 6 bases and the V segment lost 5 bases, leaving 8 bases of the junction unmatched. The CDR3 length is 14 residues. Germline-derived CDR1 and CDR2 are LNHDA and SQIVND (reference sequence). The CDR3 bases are TGTGCCAGTAGTCTGACAGGGGCAGGGCCTGAAGCTTTCTTT. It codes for CASSLTGAGPEAFF.

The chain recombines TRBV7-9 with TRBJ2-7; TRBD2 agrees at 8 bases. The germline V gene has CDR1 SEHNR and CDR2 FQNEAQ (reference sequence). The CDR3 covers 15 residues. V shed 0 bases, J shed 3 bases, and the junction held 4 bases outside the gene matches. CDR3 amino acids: CASSLAGTSDYEQYF. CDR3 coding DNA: TGTGCCAGCAGCTTAGCCGGGACTAGTGACTACGAGCAGTACTTC. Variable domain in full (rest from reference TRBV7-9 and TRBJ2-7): DTGVSQNPRHKITKRGQNVTFRCDPISEHNRLYWYRQTLGQGPEFLTYFQNEAQLEKSRLLSDRFSAERPKGSFSTLEIQRTEQGDSAMYLCASSLAGTSDYEQYFGPGTRLTVT.

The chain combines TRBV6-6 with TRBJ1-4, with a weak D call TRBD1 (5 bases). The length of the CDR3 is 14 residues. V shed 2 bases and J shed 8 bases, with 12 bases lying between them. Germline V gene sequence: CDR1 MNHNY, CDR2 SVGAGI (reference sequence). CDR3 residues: CASSYDSIGEKLFF. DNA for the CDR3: TGTGCCAGCAGTTACGACAGCATAGGGGAAAAACTGTTTTTT.

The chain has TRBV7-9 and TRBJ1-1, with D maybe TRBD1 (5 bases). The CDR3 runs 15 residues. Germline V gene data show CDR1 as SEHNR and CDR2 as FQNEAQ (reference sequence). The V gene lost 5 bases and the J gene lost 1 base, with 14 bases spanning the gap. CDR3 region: CASSAGHITNTEAFF. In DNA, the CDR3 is TGTGCCAGCAGCGCAGGACACATAACGAACACTGAAGCTTTCTTT.

The CDR3: CASSSQGRTGTGNEQFF. CDR3 sequence (DNA): TGTGCCAGCAGTTCCCAAGGCCGAACCGGGACAGGTAATGAGCAGTTCTTC. This chain links TRBV27 with TRBJ2-1; 8 bases are a match to TRBD1. J gave up 7 bases and V 4 bases, and 15 bases lay outside the gene matches. This CDR3 has 17 residues. The V gene's germline CDR1 is MNHEY and CDR2 SMNVEV (reference sequence).